Listed below are T cell receptor beta chains from one sample, sequenced in a study of T cells in tuberculosis. Profiled with immunoSEQ multiplex PCR; TCRdb holds only in-frame clones, not every one. Of about 36,000 clones detected, 93% appear once; the ten largest clones hold roughly 6.4%. The sample consisted of PBMCs. The receptors stem from a donor between 10 and 29 years old with latent tuberculosis or without tuberculosis infection. Both conserved end residues are part of each CDR3. D genes are given only for firm matches. Only some rows state a clone size, as once, few, many or a class for expanded clones.

cdr3_nt: TGTGCCAGCAGTTTATCTGCAGGGGAGACTAACTATGGCTACACCTTC; cdr3_aa: CASSLSAGETNYGYTF; v_call: TRBV27; clone_size: .; d_call: .; j_call: TRBJ1-2
cdr3_nt: TGCAGCGTTGACGACAGGGGCCCTTTCGCCTACGAGCAGTACTTC; cdr3_aa: CSVDDRGPFAYEQYF; v_call: TRBV29-1; clone_size: .; d_call: TRBD1; j_call: TRBJ2-7
cdr3_nt: TGTGCCAGCAGCAGGGACAGCGACTATGGCTACACCTTC; cdr3_aa: CASSRDSDYGYTF; v_call: TRBV4-2; clone_size: .; d_call: TRBD1; j_call: TRBJ1-2
cdr3_nt: TGTGCCAGCAGCCTAGAATACCGGGAGACCTGGGATGAGCAGTTCTTC; cdr3_aa: CASSLEYRETWDEQFF; v_call: TRBV7-6; clone_size: .; d_call: .; j_call: TRBJ2-1
cdr3_nt: TGCGCCAGCAGCCAAGAAGCGGGAGGGGGGGGCCATTTCTATGGCTACACCTTC; cdr3_aa: CASSQEAGGGGHFYGYTF; v_call: TRBV4-3; clone_size: .; d_call: .; j_call: TRBJ1-2
cdr3_nt: TGTGCCAGTAGTATTGGCGGATACACCGGGGAGCTGTTTTTT; cdr3_aa: CASSIGGYTGELFF; v_call: TRBV19; clone_size: .; d_call: .; j_call: TRBJ2-2
cdr3_nt: TGCGCCAGCAGCCCACAGGAAACTAGCGGACATAGCACAGATACGCAGTATTTT; cdr3_aa: CASSPQETSGHSTDTQYF; v_call: TRBV4-3; clone_size: .; d_call: TRBD2; j_call: TRBJ2-3
cdr3_nt: TGTGCCAGCAGCTCCGACAGGGGGCGCCTCTCTAGCGAGCAGTACTTC; cdr3_aa: CASSSDRGRLSSEQYF; v_call: TRBV5-6; clone_size: .; d_call: TRBD1; j_call: TRBJ2-7
cdr3_nt: TGTGCCTGGAGTAAGGGACTAGCTTCGAAGCAGTTCTTC; cdr3_aa: CAWSKGLASKQFF; v_call: TRBV30; clone_size: once; d_call: TRBD2; j_call: TRBJ2-1
cdr3_nt: TGTGCCAGCAGTTACCAGAGGACTAGAGATACGCAGTATTTT; cdr3_aa: CASSYQRTRDTQYF; v_call: TRBV6-5; clone_size: .; d_call: TRBD2; j_call: TRBJ2-3
cdr3_nt: TGTGCCATCAGCGGGGGACAGGGGGGAACTGAAGCTTTCTTT; cdr3_aa: CAISGGQGGTEAFF; v_call: TRBV10-3; clone_size: few; d_call: TRBD1; j_call: TRBJ1-1
cdr3_nt: TGTGCCAGCAGACCGAGGGGGCAAACTAGCACAGATACGCAGTATTTT; cdr3_aa: CASRPRGQTSTDTQYF; v_call: TRBV7-8; clone_size: .; d_call: TRBD1; j_call: TRBJ2-3
cdr3_nt: TGTGCCAGCAGCCCCTGGGGGGGGCGTTACAATGAGCAGTTCTTC; cdr3_aa: CASSPWGGRYNEQFF; v_call: TRBV13; clone_size: .; d_call: .; j_call: TRBJ2-1
cdr3_nt: TGTGCCAGCATTGACAGGGGAGCCCTAAGAACTGAAGCTTTCTTT; cdr3_aa: CASIDRGALRTEAFF; v_call: TRBV6-1; clone_size: .; d_call: TRBD1; j_call: TRBJ1-1
cdr3_nt: TGTGCCAGCAGAATTGGACAGGGTGGCGAGCAGTACTTC; cdr3_aa: CASRIGQGGEQYF; v_call: TRBV28; clone_size: few; d_call: TRBD1; j_call: TRBJ2-7
cdr3_nt: TGTGCCAGCAGCTCCAGACAGGGGATAAGTGGCTACACCTTC; cdr3_aa: CASSSRQGISGYTF; v_call: TRBV7-2; clone_size: .; d_call: TRBD1; j_call: TRBJ1-2
cdr3_nt: TGTGCCAGCAGCTTAGCGGGGACAGGTCGGCAGCCCCAGCATTTT; cdr3_aa: CASSLAGTGRQPQHF; v_call: TRBV7-8; clone_size: .; d_call: TRBD1; j_call: TRBJ1-5
cdr3_nt: TGTGCCAGCAGCTCCACATCGGGGGGGCCGCATACAACTAATGAAAAACTGTTTTTT; cdr3_aa: CASSSTSGGPHTTNEKLFF; v_call: TRBV27; clone_size: .; d_call: .; j_call: TRBJ1-4
cdr3_nt: TGTGCCAGCAGTTTAGGTAAGAGCGGGGGGTACACCGGGGAGCTGTTTTTT; cdr3_aa: CASSLGKSGGYTGELFF; v_call: TRBV27; clone_size: .; d_call: TRBD2; j_call: TRBJ2-2
cdr3_nt: TGTGCCAGCAGCACGAACCGGGACAGCCGGACTGAAGCTTTCTTT; cdr3_aa: CASSTNRDSRTEAFF; v_call: TRBV7-2; clone_size: .; d_call: TRBD1; j_call: TRBJ1-1
cdr3_nt: TGTGCCAGCAGCTTGGGGACAGGGGGCACCTATGGCTACACCTTC; cdr3_aa: CASSLGTGGTYGYTF; v_call: TRBV5-4; clone_size: .; d_call: TRBD1; j_call: TRBJ1-2
cdr3_nt: TGTGCCAGCTCCCCGGACGGGATAAGCTCCTACGAGCAGTACTTC; cdr3_aa: CASSPDGISSYEQYF; v_call: TRBV7-3; clone_size: .; d_call: .; j_call: TRBJ2-7
cdr3_nt: TGTGCCTCGGGCTCCTACGAGCAGTACTTC; cdr3_aa: CASGSYEQYF; v_call: TRBV19; clone_size: .; d_call: .; j_call: TRBJ2-7
cdr3_nt: TGTGCCAGCAGCCAAGAAAGGTCGCGGGGGGTTCTGGAGACCCAGTACTTC; cdr3_aa: CASSQERSRGVLETQYF; v_call: TRBV4-2; clone_size: .; d_call: TRBD2; j_call: TRBJ2-5
cdr3_nt: TGTGCCAGCAGTTTCATGAGGGGGGGCCAGGGAGAGCAGTACTTC; cdr3_aa: CASSFMRGGQGEQYF; v_call: TRBV27; clone_size: .; d_call: .; j_call: TRBJ2-7
cdr3_nt: TGCGCCAGCAATTATATGAGTTCAAACACCGGGGAGCTGTTTTTT; cdr3_aa: CASNYMSSNTGELFF; v_call: TRBV4-1; clone_size: .; d_call: .; j_call: TRBJ2-2
cdr3_nt: TGTGCCAGCAGCTATGACAAGGGGGTCTCCGCTGGCTACACCTTC; cdr3_aa: CASSYDKGVSAGYTF; v_call: TRBV7-8; clone_size: .; d_call: .; j_call: TRBJ1-2
cdr3_nt: TGTGCCAGCAGTTTGCCCCCCCCAACGGGAACCTACGAGCAGTACTTC; cdr3_aa: CASSLPPPTGTYEQYF; v_call: TRBV28; clone_size: .; d_call: .; j_call: TRBJ2-7
cdr3_nt: TGTGCCAGTATGTACAGGGGGAACACTGAAGCTTTCTTT; cdr3_aa: CASMYRGNTEAFF; v_call: TRBV19; clone_size: once; d_call: TRBD1; j_call: TRBJ1-1
cdr3_nt: TGTGCCAGCAACGAGGGATGGGGCACTGAAGCTTTCTTT; cdr3_aa: CASNEGWGTEAFF; v_call: TRBV14; clone_size: .; d_call: .; j_call: TRBJ1-1
cdr3_nt: TGTGCCAGCAGCTTGGTGCCGACAGGGGGCGCTGGCTATGGCTACACCTTC; cdr3_aa: CASSLVPTGGAGYGYTF; v_call: TRBV5-5; clone_size: .; d_call: TRBD1; j_call: TRBJ1-2
cdr3_nt: TGTGCCAGCAGCCAAGATCAGCGACAGGGCCGCTACGAGCAGTACTTC; cdr3_aa: CASSQDQRQGRYEQYF; v_call: TRBV4-2; clone_size: .; d_call: TRBD1; j_call: TRBJ2-7
cdr3_nt: TGTGCCAGCAGTGGGGACAGGGGGAATTCACCCCTCCACTTT; cdr3_aa: CASSGDRGNSPLHF; v_call: TRBV5-5; clone_size: .; d_call: TRBD1; j_call: TRBJ1-6
cdr3_nt: TGTGCCAGCAGTGCCCTAGCGGGGGGCCGCACAGATACGCAGTATTTT; cdr3_aa: CASSALAGGRTDTQYF; v_call: TRBV6-1; clone_size: .; d_call: TRBD2; j_call: TRBJ2-3
cdr3_nt: TGTGCCAGTAGGCGCATCACGGAGGCCGTCCACTATGGCTACACCTTC; cdr3_aa: CASRRITEAVHYGYTF; v_call: TRBV19; clone_size: .; d_call: .; j_call: TRBJ1-2
cdr3_nt: TGTGCCAGCAGCTTTTCAATGAACACTGAAGCTTTCTTT; cdr3_aa: CASSFSMNTEAFF; v_call: TRBV5-5; clone_size: .; d_call: .; j_call: TRBJ1-1
cdr3_nt: TGTGCCAGCAGCTACGGGACTAGCGACTACAATGAGCAGTTCTTC; cdr3_aa: CASSYGTSDYNEQFF; v_call: TRBV7-6; clone_size: .; d_call: TRBD2; j_call: TRBJ2-1
cdr3_nt: TGCAGCGTTGGGGCCGACGATACGCAGTATTTT; cdr3_aa: CSVGADDTQYF; v_call: TRBV29-1; clone_size: .; d_call: .; j_call: TRBJ2-3
cdr3_nt: TGTGCCAGCAGCTTAGGCAGCTCTGGAAACACCATATATTTT; cdr3_aa: CASSLGSSGNTIYF; v_call: TRBV11-2; clone_size: .; d_call: .; j_call: TRBJ1-3
cdr3_nt: TGCGCCAGCAGCCAAGATCTAGGAAATGAGCAGTTCTTC; cdr3_aa: CASSQDLGNEQFF; v_call: TRBV4-3; clone_size: .; d_call: .; j_call: TRBJ2-1
cdr3_nt: TGCGCCAGCAGCTCCGGGACAGGCCCCTACGAGCAGTACTTC; cdr3_aa: CASSSGTGPYEQYF; v_call: TRBV5-1; clone_size: few; d_call: TRBD1; j_call: TRBJ2-7
cdr3_nt: TGTGCCTGGAAACAGGGGGATACGCAGTATTTT; cdr3_aa: CAWKQGDTQYF; v_call: TRBV30; clone_size: .; d_call: TRBD1; j_call: TRBJ2-3
cdr3_nt: TGCGCCAGCAGCCATCACCCTATGAACAATGAGCAGTTCTTC; cdr3_aa: CASSHHPMNNEQFF; v_call: TRBV4-1; clone_size: .; d_call: .; j_call: TRBJ2-1
cdr3_nt: TGTGCCAGCAGCAACACAGGGGGCTATGGCTACACCTTC; cdr3_aa: CASSNTGGYGYTF; v_call: TRBV6-1; clone_size: .; d_call: TRBD1; j_call: TRBJ1-2
cdr3_nt: TGTGCCTGGACCGCTGGGCCGTATGGCTACACCTTC; cdr3_aa: CAWTAGPYGYTF; v_call: TRBV30; clone_size: .; d_call: .; j_call: TRBJ1-2
cdr3_nt: TGTGCCAGCAGCTTACAGACAGGGGTTTACGGCTACACCTTC; cdr3_aa: CASSLQTGVYGYTF; v_call: TRBV5-6; clone_size: .; d_call: TRBD1; j_call: TRBJ1-2
cdr3_nt: TGTGCCAGTTTCGGAAAGACAGAGATTGAGTATGGCTACACCTTC; cdr3_aa: CASFGKTEIEYGYTF; v_call: TRBV19; clone_size: .; d_call: .; j_call: TRBJ1-2
cdr3_nt: TGTGCCAGCAGGACAGGGAACACTGAAGCTTTCTTT; cdr3_aa: CASRTGNTEAFF; v_call: TRBV6-6; clone_size: few; d_call: .; j_call: TRBJ1-1
cdr3_nt: TGTGCCAGCAGCTTGGGTCGCAGGGGGAATGAAAAACTGTTTTTT; cdr3_aa: CASSLGRRGNEKLFF; v_call: TRBV5-6; clone_size: .; d_call: TRBD1; j_call: TRBJ1-4
cdr3_nt: TGTGCCAGCAGAGGGACAGGGGATGGCTACACCTTC; cdr3_aa: CASRGTGDGYTF; v_call: TRBV6-5; clone_size: .; d_call: TRBD1; j_call: TRBJ1-2
cdr3_nt: TGTGCCAGCAGTGAAGGAACGTACCAGGGGCAGTACTTC; cdr3_aa: CASSEGTYQGQYF; v_call: TRBV6-1; clone_size: .; d_call: .; j_call: TRBJ2-7
cdr3_nt: TGTGCCTGGGTGGAGGGGCAGATAAACACTGAAGCTTTCTTT; cdr3_aa: CAWVEGQINTEAFF; v_call: TRBV30; clone_size: .; d_call: .; j_call: TRBJ1-1
cdr3_nt: TGTGCCAGCAGCGCCGGACTCGACGAGGCCAAAAACATTCAGTACTTC; cdr3_aa: CASSAGLDEAKNIQYF; v_call: TRBV9; clone_size: .; d_call: .; j_call: TRBJ2-4
cdr3_nt: TGTGCCAGTAGGGCGGGACAGCGGAATGAAAAACTGTTTTTT; cdr3_aa: CASRAGQRNEKLFF; v_call: TRBV19; clone_size: .; d_call: TRBD1; j_call: TRBJ1-4